This passage covers 18 T cell receptor beta chains from one sample sequenced in a study of T-cell memory formation after mild COVID-19. TCRdb re-called the 5' RACE reads with MiXCR, one entry per CDR3 protein. The sample contains hundreds of thousands of distinct CDR3 sequences, approximately 24% of which appear only once. Sequenced material: PBMCs or a T cell subset sorted from them (not recorded which). The origin of the receptors is an adult woman who had mild COVID-19 (a few samples of this study predate the infection). Cell type and time point are not known.

In this sample, this clonotype turned up a few times. This chain uses TRBV7-2 with TRBJ1-2; a weak D match, TRBD1 (6 bases). Per the germline V gene, CDR1 is SGHTA and CDR2 is FQGNSA. Between the trimmed V and J ends, which lost 5 bases and 8 bases, there was a span of 15 bases. The CDR3 loop spans 13 amino acids. The CDR3 loop reads CASSPGTTWGYTF. The CDR3 DNA is TGTGCCAGCAGCCCGGGGACAACGTGGGGCTACACCTTC.

This rearrangement joins TRBV9 to TRBJ1-1; D is possibly TRBD1 (6 bases). The germline V gene has CDR1 SGDLS and CDR2 YYNGEE. V dropped 3 bases and J dropped 1 base, with 13 bases sitting between them. The CDR3 spans 15 residues. CDR3: CASSERGTPNTEAFF. As DNA, the CDR3 is TGTGCCAGCAGCGAGAGGGGGACACCGAACACTGAAGCTTTCTTT. The full variable domain, in which reference TRBV9 and TRBJ1-1 provide the parts outside the CDR3, is DSGVTQTPKHLITATGQRVTLRCSPRSGDLSVYWYQQSLDQGLQFLIQYYNGEERAKGNILERFSAQQFPDLHSELNLSSLELGDSALYFCASSERGTPNTEAFFGQGTRLTVV.

The chain carries TRBV29-1 and TRBJ1-2; D not resolved. The CDR3 has 16 amino acids. The germline V gene has CDR1 SQVTM and CDR2 ANQGSEA. V was cut by 0 bases and J by 12 bases, with 26 bases left in between. CDR3 residues: CSVEDLLVGRPKIHTF. The CDR3 region has the DNA TGCAGCGTTGAAGATCTTCTAGTTGGTCGACCAAAAATCCACACCTTC. Full variable domain (outside the CDR3, taken from reference TRBV29-1 and TRBJ1-2): SAVISQKPSRDICQRGTSLTIQCQVDSQVTMMFWYRQQPGQSLTLIATANQGSEATYESGFVIDKFPISRPNLTFSTLTVSNMSPEDSSIYLCSVEDLLVGRPKIHTFGSGTRLTVV.

This chain connects TRBV6-1 to TRBJ1-3; no definite D call. The CDR3 has 15 amino acids. Trimming left V 10 bases short and J 2 bases short, with 18 bases between. Per the germline V gene, CDR1 is MNHNS and CDR2 is SASEGT. The CDR3 region has the DNA TGTGCCACCTCGTCCGTGGGAGGACCTGGAAACACCATATATTTT. Protein sequence: CATSSVGGPGNTIYF.

There are a few counts of this clonotype. This CDR3 reads CASSYRTTTEAFF. CDR3 nucleotide sequence: TGTGCCAGCAGTTACCGTACAACGACTGAAGCTTTCTTT. J is TRBJ1-1 and V is TRBV6-2 or TRBV6-3; D remains ambiguous. CDR1 is MNHEY and CDR2 is SVGEGT in the germline V gene. This CDR3 is built from 13 residues. Trimming shortened V by 2 bases and J by 5 bases, and 9 bases separated the two germline ends.

V gene TRBV5-6 combines with J gene TRBJ1-2; D remains unclear. This CDR3 spans 15 amino acids. V dropped 0 bases and J dropped 5 bases, with 14 bases sitting between them. Germline CDR1 SGHDT, CDR2 YYEEEE. Here the CDR3 reads CASSLAAGTGYGYTF. In DNA form, the CDR3 reads TGTGCCAGCAGCTTGGCCGCGGGTACCGGTTATGGCTACACCTTC.

The chain employs TRBV28 and TRBJ2-3; tentatively, D is TRBD2 (6 bases). CDR1 is MDHEN and CDR2 is SYDVKM in the germline V gene. The CDR3 contains 15 residues. Between the trimmed V and J ends, which lost 3 bases and 0 bases, there was a span of 10 bases. CDR3 DNA sequence: TGTGCCAGCAGTTTCCGCGGGGCGAGCACAGATACGCAGTATTTT. This gives the protein CASSFRGASTDTQYF.

The chain couples TRBV20-1 to TRBJ2-7; TRBD2 matches 9 bases. The CDR3 spans 14 residues. Germline V gene lookup returns CDR1 DFQATT and CDR2 SNEGSKA (reference sequence). The junction had 7 bases not matched to a gene; V was cut back by 5 bases and J by 2 bases. The CDR3 sequence is CSAVTSGFTYEQYF. The CDR3 DNA reads TGCAGTGCTGTTACTAGCGGGTTTACCTACGAGCAGTACTTC.

This clonotype showed up just a few times. The chain couples TRBV7-9 to TRBJ1-2, with D unresolved. The CDR3 runs 15 residues. The V and J ends lost 5 bases and 0 bases respectively, with 13 bases between them. Looked up from germline, CDR1 is SEHNR and CDR2 is FQNEAQ (reference sequence). CDR3 nucleotide sequence: TGTGCCAGCAGCGCCGGCGCAGCACCTAACTATGGCTACACCTTC. Its translation: CASSAGAAPNYGYTF.

This clonotype turned up a few times. The J gene is TRBJ1-1, the V gene TRBV20-1; D is uncertain. The V gene lost 0 bases and the J gene lost 4 bases, with 21 bases spanning the gap. Germline loops: CDR1 DFQATT, CDR2 SNEGSKA (reference sequence). The CDR3 runs 17 residues. This CDR3 is CSARDFLRLGVVTEAFF. DNA of the CDR3: TGCAGTGCTAGAGATTTCCTCCGGCTAGGAGTGGTCACTGAAGCTTTCTTT.

The V call is TRBV29-1, the J call TRBJ1-3; D uncertain. The germline V gene encodes CDR1 SQVTM and CDR2 ANQGSEA. This CDR3 contains 11 residues. CDR3 sequence (DNA): TGCCTGTGTTTCGATGGAAACACCATATATTTT. This gives the protein CLCFDGNTIYF.

The chain uses TRBV7-2 and TRBJ2-5, with TRBD1 as a possible D gene (6 bases). This CDR3 spans 16 amino acids. V lost 5 bases and J lost 3, with 19 bases in between. Germline V gives CDR1 SGHTA, CDR2 FQGNSA. The CDR3, as DNA: TGTGCCAGCAGCCACCTTCTGGGGGCGGCCGAAGAGACCCAGTACTTC. The encoded protein is CASSHLLGAAEETQYF.

The V and J genes are TRBV4-1 and TRBJ1-2; D might be TRBD1 (5 bases). Germline V lookup: CDR1 MGHRA, CDR2 YSYEKL. There are 16 residues in the CDR3. V lost 3 bases, J lost 0 bases, and 14 bases lay in between. The CDR3 bases are TGCGCCAGCAGCCATGAGCGCGGGGGGGCTAACTATGGCTACACCTTC. As protein: CASSHERGGANYGYTF.

This clonotype turned up a few times. The chain uses TRBV12-3 or TRBV12-4 and TRBJ2-3; 8 nucleotides agree with TRBD2. This CDR3 has 13 amino acids. Trimming at V came to 11 bases and at J to 1 base, leaving 5 bases not matched to a gene. CDR3 sequence: CACRGGRTDTQYF. The DNA for the CDR3 is TGTGCCTGCCGGGGGGGACGCACAGATACGCAGTATTTT.

Ten or more counts support this clonotype. The rearrangement links TRBV6-1 to TRBJ1-6; tentative D call: TRBD1 (5 bases). The V end lost 2 bases, the J end lost 9 bases, and 14 bases lay between the germline ends. This CDR3 comprises 15 residues. The V gene's germline CDR1 is MNHNS and CDR2 SASEGT. CDR3 coding DNA: TGTGCCAGCAGTGAATTGCAGGGAACGGGTTCACCCCTCCACTTT. This gives the protein CASSELQGTGSPLHF.

In this sample, this clonotype turned up a few times. CDR3 residues: CASSEGAADGYTF. The CDR3 bases are TGCGCCAGCAGCGAGGGGGCAGCGGATGGCTACACCTTC. V and J are TRBV5-1 and TRBJ1-2, with TRBD1 matching 7 bases. The CDR3 is 13 amino acids. The germline gives CDR1 SGHRS, CDR2 YFSETQ. V shed 4 bases, J shed 6 bases, and the junction held 6 bases outside the gene matches.

Here the CDR3 DNA reads TGCAGCGTTGATTCGGTCTACCCCCAGCATTTT. Translation: CSVDSVYPQHF. V and J are TRBV29-1 and TRBJ1-5, with no clear D. This CDR3 has 11 residues. Germline V gene data show CDR1 as SQVTM and CDR2 as ANQGSEA. V was shortened by 3 bases and J by 10 bases, with 10 bases between the two germline ends.

V and J are TRBV7-2 and TRBJ2-2, with 10 bases fitting TRBD2. The CDR3 extends over 13 amino acids. Germline V CDR1 and CDR2: SGHTA, FQGNSA. The J segment lost 6 bases and the V segment lost 8 bases, leaving 3 bases of the junction unmatched. The chain's CDR3 is CASRLAGPGELFF. The CDR3 DNA is TGTGCCAGCCGACTAGCGGGTCCCGGGGAGCTGTTTTTT.